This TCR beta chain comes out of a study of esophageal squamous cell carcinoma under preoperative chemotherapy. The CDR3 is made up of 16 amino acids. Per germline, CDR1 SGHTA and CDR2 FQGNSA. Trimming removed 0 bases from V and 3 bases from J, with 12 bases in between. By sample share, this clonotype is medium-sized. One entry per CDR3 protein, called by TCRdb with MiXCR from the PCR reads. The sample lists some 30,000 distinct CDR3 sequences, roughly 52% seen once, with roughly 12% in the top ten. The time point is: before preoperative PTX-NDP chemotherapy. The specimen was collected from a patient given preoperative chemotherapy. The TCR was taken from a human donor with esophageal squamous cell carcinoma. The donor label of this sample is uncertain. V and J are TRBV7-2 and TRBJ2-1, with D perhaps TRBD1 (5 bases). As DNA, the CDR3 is TGTGCCAGCAGCTTAGCTGGGGCAGGCAGCTACAATGAGCAGTTCTTC. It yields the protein CASSLAGAGSYNEQFF.